This TCR beta chain is from a study of blood T cell repertoires in COVID-19. Looking at the study overall: Acute-phase and convalescent COVID-19 samples originated in the United States, Italy and Spain.

This clone was seen a handful of times. Germline trimming cut 2 bases from V and 10 bases from J; bases unmatched to any gene: 9. Germline V CDR1 and CDR2: SGHNT, YYREEE (reference sequence). The CDR3 is 15 amino acids. Original processing methods: Amplification from reference gene primers served as the basis for estimated nucleated cell counts. Clones were sequenced by immunoSEQ multiplex PCR, and TCRdb holds only the in-frame ones, with some missing. V, J and clone size derive from that table, while D and trimming were established from the DNA sequence. Seen here are roughly 140,000 clones, less than 90% observed once, and the top ten hold about 5.8%.

Sequenced input: PBMCs or T cells enriched from blood (not recorded which). The sequence was collected from a woman in her forties or fifties who had been exposed to COVID-19. The rearrangement joins TRBV5-4 to TRBJ1-6; TRBD1 aligns across 7 bases. CDR3 protein: CASSFRQGSGSPLHF. The CDR3 DNA follows: TGTGCCAGCAGCTTCCGACAGGGTTCGGGATCACCCCTCCACTTT.